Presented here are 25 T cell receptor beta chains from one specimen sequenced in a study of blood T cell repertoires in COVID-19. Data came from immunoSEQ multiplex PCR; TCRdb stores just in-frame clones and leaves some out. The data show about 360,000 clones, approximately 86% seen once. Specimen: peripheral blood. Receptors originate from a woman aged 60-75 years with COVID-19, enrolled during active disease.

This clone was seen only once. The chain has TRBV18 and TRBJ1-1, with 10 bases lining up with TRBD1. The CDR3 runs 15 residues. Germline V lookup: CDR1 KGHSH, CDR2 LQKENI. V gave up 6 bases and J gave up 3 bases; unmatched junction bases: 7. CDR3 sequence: CASSPLDRGYTEAFF. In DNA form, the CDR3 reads TGTGCCAGCTCTCCCCTGGACAGGGGGTACACTGAAGCTTTCTTT. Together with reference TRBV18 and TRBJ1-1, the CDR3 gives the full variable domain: NAGVMQNPRHLVRRRGQEARLRCSPMKGHSHVYWYRQLPEEGLKFMVYLQKENIIDESGMPKERFSAEFPKEGPSILRIQQVVRGDSAAYFCASSPLDRGYTEAFFGQGTRLTVV.

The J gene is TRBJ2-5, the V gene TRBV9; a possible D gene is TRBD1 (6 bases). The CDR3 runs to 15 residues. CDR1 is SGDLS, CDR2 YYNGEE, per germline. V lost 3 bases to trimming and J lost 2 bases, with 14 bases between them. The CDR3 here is CASSGRGPRQETQYF. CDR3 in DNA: TGTGCCAGCAGCGGCAGGGGACCCCGTCAAGAGACCCAGTACTTC.

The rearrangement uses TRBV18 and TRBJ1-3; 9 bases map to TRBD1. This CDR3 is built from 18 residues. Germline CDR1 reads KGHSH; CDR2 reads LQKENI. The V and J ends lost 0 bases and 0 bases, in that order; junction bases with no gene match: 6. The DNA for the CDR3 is TGTGCCAGCTCACCACCCGGACAGGGGACTCTCTCTGGAAACACCATATATTTT. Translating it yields CASSPPGQGTLSGNTIYF.

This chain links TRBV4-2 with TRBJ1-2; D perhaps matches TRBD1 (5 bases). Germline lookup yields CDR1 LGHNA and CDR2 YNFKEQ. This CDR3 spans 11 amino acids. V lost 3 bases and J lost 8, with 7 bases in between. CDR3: CASSQGQGYTF. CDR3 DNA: TGTGCCAGCAGCCAGGGGCAAGGCTACACCTTC.

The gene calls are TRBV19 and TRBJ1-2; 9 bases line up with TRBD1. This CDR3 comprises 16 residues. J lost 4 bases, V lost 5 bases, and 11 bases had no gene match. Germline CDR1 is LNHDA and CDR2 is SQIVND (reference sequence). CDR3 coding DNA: TGTGCCAGTAGTCGATCCGGGACAGGGCACATCTATGGCTACACCTTC. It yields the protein CASSRSGTGHIYGYTF.

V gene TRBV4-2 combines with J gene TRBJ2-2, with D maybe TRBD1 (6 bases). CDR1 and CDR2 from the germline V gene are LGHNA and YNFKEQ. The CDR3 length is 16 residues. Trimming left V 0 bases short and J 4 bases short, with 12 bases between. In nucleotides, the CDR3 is TGTGCCAGCAGCCAAGAGAGGCAGGGGATCACCGGGGAGCTGTTTTTT. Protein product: CASSQERQGITGELFF.

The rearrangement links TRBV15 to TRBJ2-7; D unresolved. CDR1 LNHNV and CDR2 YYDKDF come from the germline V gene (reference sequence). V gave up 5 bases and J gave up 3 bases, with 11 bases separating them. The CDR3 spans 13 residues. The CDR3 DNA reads TGTGCCACCAGCGAGGCCGCCTTCTACGAGCAGTACTTC. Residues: CATSEAAFYEQYF.

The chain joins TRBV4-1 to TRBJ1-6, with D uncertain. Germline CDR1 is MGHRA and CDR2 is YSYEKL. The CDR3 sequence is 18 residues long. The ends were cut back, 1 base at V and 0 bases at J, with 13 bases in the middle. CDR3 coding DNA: TGCGCCAGCAGCCAAGGTCTTATTCGGAGCTCCTATAATTCACCCCTCCACTTT. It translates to CASSQGLIRSSYNSPLHF.

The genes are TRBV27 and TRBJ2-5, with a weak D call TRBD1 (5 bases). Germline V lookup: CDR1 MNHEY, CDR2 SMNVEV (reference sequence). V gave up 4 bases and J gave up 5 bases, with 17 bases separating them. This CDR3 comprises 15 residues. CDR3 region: CASSSGMQGVETQYF. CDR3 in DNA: TGTGCCAGCAGTTCGGGTATGCAGGGCGTGGAGACCCAGTACTTC.

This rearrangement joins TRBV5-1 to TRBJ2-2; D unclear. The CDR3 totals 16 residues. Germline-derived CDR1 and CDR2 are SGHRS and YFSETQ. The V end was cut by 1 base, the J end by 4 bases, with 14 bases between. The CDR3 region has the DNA TGCGCCAGCAGCTTGAGTTCCCCGCACGGCACCGGGGAGCTGTTTTTT. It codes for CASSLSSPHGTGELFF.

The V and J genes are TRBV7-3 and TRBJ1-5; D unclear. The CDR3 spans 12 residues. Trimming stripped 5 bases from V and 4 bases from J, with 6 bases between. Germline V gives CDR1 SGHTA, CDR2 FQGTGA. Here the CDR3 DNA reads TGTGCCAGCAGCCCCGAGAATCAGCCCCAGCATTTT. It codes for CASSPENQPQHF.

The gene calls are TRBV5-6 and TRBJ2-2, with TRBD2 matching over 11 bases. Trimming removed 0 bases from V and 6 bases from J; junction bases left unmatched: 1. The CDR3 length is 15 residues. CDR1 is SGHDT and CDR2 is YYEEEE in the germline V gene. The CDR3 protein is CASSLGGLAAGELFF. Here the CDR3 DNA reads TGTGCCAGCAGCTTGGGGGGACTAGCGGCCGGGGAGCTGTTTTTT.

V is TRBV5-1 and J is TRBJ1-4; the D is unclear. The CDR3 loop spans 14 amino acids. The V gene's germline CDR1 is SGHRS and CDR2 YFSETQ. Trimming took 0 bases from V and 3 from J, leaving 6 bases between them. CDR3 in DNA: TGCGCCAGCAGCTTGGAGTCAGCTAATGAAAAACTGTTTTTT. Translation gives CASSLESANEKLFF.

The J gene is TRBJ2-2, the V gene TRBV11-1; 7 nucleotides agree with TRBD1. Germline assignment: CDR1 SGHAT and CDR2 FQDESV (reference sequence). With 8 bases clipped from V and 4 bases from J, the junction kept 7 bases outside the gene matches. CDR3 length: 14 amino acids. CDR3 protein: CASVRGQGTGELFF. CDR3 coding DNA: TGTGCCAGCGTAAGGGGGCAAGGCACCGGGGAGCTGTTTTTT. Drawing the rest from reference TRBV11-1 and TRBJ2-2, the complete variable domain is EAEVAQSPRYKITEKSQAVAFWCDPISGHATLYWYRQILGQGPELLVQFQDESVVDDSQLPKDRFSAERLKGVDSTLKIQPAELGDSAMYLCASVRGQGTGELFFGEGSRLTVL.

CDR3 amino acids: CASSLGSSYEQYF. In nucleotides, the CDR3 is TGTGCCAGCAGTCTTGGGAGCTCCTACGAGCAGTACTTC. This chain uses TRBV2 with TRBJ2-7, with D possibly being TRBD2 (5 bases). Germline values: CDR1 SNHLY, CDR2 FYNNEI. Trimming removed 5 bases at V and 0 bases at J, with 8 bases between. The CDR3 has 13 residues.

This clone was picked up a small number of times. CDR3 protein: CASRGTVGSDYGYTF. The CDR3 nucleotides are TGTGCCAGTAGAGGGACTGTGGGGTCGGACTATGGCTACACCTTC. V gene TRBV19 combines with J gene TRBJ1-2; a weak D match, TRBD1 (5 bases). V was shortened by 6 bases and J by 3 bases, with 17 bases between the two germline ends. The CDR3 spans 15 residues. Germline V gene data show CDR1 as LNHDA and CDR2 as SQIVND (reference sequence).

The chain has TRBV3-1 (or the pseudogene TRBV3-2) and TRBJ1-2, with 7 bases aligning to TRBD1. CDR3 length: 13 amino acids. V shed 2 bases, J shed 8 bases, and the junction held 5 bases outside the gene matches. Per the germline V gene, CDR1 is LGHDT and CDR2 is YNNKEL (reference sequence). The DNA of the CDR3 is TGTGCCAGCAGCCAATCACAGGGGCGAGGCTACACCTTC. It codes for CASSQSQGRGYTF.

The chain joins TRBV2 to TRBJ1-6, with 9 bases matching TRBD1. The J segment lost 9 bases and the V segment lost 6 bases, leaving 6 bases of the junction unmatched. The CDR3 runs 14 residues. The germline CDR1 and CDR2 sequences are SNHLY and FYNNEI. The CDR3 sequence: CASSPQGARSPLHF. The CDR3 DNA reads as TGTGCCAGCAGCCCACAGGGGGCGCGTTCACCCCTCCACTTT.

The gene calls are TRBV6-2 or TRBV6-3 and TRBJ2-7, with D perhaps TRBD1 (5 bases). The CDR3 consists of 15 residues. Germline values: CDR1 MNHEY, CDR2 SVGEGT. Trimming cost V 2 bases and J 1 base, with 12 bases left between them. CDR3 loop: CASSYDSELSYEQYF. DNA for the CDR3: TGTGCCAGCAGTTACGACAGCGAGCTTTCCTACGAGCAGTACTTC.

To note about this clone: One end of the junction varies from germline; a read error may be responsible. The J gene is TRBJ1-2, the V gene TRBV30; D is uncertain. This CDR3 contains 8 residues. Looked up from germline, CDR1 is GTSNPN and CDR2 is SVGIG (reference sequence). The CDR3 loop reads CAWSTGHF. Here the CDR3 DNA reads TGTGCCTGGAGCACGGGTCACTTC. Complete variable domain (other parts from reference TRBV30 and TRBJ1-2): SQTIHQWPATLVQPVGSPLSLECTVEGTSNPNLYWYRQAAGRGLQLLFYSVGIGQISSEVPQNLSASRPQDRQFILSSKKLLLSDSGFYLCAWSTGHFGSGTRLTVV.

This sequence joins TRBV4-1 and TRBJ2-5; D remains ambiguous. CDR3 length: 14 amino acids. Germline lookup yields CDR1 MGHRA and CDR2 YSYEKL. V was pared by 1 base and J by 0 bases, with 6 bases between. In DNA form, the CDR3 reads TGCGCCAGCAGCCAAGTTTCGTACCAAGAGACCCAGTACTTC. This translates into CASSQVSYQETQYF.

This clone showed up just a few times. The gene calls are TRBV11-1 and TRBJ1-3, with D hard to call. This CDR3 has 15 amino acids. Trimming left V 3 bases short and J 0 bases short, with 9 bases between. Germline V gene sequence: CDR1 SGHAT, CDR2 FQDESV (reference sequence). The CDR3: CASSLRSDSGNTIYF. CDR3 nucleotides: TGTGCCAGCAGCTTGAGGTCAGACTCTGGAAACACCATATATTTT.

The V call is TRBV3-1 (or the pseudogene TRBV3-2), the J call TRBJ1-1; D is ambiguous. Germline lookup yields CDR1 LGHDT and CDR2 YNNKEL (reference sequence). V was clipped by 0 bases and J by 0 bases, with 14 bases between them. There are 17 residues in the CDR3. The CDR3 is CASSQEVTVGLNTEAFF. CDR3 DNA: TGTGCCAGCAGCCAAGAAGTCACAGTTGGGTTGAACACTGAAGCTTTCTTT.

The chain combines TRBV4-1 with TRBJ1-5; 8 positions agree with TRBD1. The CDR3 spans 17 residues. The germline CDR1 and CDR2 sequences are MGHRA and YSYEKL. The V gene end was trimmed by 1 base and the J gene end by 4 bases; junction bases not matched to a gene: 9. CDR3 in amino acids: CASSQGTGYRLNQPQHF. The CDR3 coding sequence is TGCGCCAGCAGCCAAGGGACAGGGTATCGACTTAATCAGCCCCAGCATTTT.

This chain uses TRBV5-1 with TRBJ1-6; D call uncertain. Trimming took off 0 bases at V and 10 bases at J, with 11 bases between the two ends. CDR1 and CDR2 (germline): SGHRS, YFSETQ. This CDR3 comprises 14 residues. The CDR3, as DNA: TGCGCCAGCAGCTTGGGTACGGAGGTATCACCCCTCCACTTT. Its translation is CASSLGTEVSPLHF.